This T cell receptor (beta chain) is from a study of T cell repertoires in cytomegalovirus infection. Study-level background: Indications came from public TCR beta signatures; they pointed to CMV infection and to a matching HLA type.

Each CDR3 protein gets one entry after TCRdb re-called the reads with MiXCR. The sample consists of hundreds of thousands of distinct CDR3 sequences, approximately 31% of them appearing once. A note on this clonotype: The antigen is undetermined.

Germline V lookup: CDR1 LGHDT, CDR2 YNNKEL (reference sequence). The CDR3 contains 16 residues. V was pared by 4 bases and J by 7 bases, with 10 bases of the junction left unmatched. Study-wide results and caveats: HLA-C-restricted TCR beta clonotypes specific for CMV led the ex vivo response. Cumulative frequency of public TCR beta families picked out carriers of CMV plus the relevant HLA.

This receptor was identified in a human donor in good health (CMV status not recorded). Some clones in this sample may be carry-over from other donors' samples. The chain recombines TRBV3-1 with TRBJ1-6; the match to TRBD1 covers 7 bases. Material: PBMCs. CDR3 protein: CASSPYRDRSNSPLHF. As DNA, the CDR3 is TGTGCCAGCAGCCCCTACAGGGACAGATCAAATTCACCCCTCCACTTT.